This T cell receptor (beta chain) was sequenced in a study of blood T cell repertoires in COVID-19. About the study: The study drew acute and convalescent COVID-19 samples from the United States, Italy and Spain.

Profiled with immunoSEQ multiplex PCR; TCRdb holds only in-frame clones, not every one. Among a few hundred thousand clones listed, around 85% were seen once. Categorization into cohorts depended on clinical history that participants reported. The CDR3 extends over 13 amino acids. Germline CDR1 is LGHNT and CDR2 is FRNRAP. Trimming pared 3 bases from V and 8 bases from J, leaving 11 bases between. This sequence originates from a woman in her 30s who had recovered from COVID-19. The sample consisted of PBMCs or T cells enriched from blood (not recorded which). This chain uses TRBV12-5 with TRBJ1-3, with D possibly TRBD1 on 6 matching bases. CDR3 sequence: CASGLQGLDTIYF. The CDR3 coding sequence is TGTGCTAGTGGTTTACAGGGTTTGGACACCATATATTTT.